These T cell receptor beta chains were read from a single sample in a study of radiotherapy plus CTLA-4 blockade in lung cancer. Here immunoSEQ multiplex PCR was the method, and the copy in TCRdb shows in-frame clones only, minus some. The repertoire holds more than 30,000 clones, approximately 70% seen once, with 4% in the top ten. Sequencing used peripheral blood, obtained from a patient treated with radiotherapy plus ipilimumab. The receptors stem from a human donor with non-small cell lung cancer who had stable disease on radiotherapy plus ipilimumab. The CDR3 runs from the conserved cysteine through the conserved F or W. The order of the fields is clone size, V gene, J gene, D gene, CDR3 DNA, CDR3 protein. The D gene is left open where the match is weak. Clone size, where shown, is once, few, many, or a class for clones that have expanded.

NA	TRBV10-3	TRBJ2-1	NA	TGTGCCATCAGTGAGTCTGCTCAGAGCTACAATGAGCAGTTCTTC	CAISESAQSYNEQFF
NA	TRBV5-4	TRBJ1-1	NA	TGTGCCAGCAGCTTGGGTTCTTCCATGAACACTGAAGCTTTCTTT	CASSLGSSMNTEAFF
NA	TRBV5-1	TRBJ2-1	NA	TGCGCCAGCAGCCTCGGGGAGTCTTACAATGAGCAGTTCTTC	CASSLGESYNEQFF
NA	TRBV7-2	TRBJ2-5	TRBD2	TGTGCCAGCAGCCTCCAACCCCCCCGGTTAGCGGGGAACCAAGAGACCCAGTACTTC	CASSLQPPRLAGNQETQYF
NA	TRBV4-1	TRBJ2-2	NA	TGCGCCAGCAGCCAACAACCGGGCAACACCGGGGAGCTGTTTTTT	CASSQQPGNTGELFF
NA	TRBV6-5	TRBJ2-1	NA	TGTGCCAGCAGTTCCGGATTCAGGGGAGGGTACAATGAGCAGTTCTTC	CASSSGFRGGYNEQFF
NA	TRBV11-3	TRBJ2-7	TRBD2	TGTGCCAGCAGCTTAACTAGCGGGCACTACGAGCAGTACTTC	CASSLTSGHYEQYF
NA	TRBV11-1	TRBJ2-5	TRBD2	TGTGCCAGCAGCTGGGCCGGGGGGACTAGCGGGAGACAAGAGACCCAGTACTTC	CASSWAGGTSGRQETQYF
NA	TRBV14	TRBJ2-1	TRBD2	TGTGCCAGCAGCCAAGACGGGCGGCTAGCGGGAGTAGATGAGCAGTTCTTC	CASSQDGRLAGVDEQFF
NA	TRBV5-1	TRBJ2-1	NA	TGCGCCAGCAGCCTGGACGGATTCTACAATGAGCAGTTCTTC	CASSLDGFYNEQFF
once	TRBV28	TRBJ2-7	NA	TGTGCCAGCAGTTTTGGGGTGGGCGAGCAGTACTTC	CASSFGVGEQYF
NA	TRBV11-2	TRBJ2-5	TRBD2	TGTGCCAGCAGCCGTACTCGCTTAACTAGCGGGAGTAAGGAGACCCAGTACTTC	CASSRTRLTSGSKETQYF
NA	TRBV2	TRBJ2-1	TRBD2	TGTGCCAGCAGTCCTACTAGCGCTAGTGAGCAGTTCTTC	CASSPTSASEQFF
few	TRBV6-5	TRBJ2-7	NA	TGTGCCACGGGGGAAGCGTTCTCCTACGAGCAGTACTTC	CATGEAFSYEQYF
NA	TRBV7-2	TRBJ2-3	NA	TGTGCCAGCAGCTTAAGCGGCGGGCTAACAGATACGCAGTATTTT	CASSLSGGLTDTQYF
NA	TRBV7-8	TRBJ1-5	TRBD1	TGTGCCAGCAGCTCTAGACAGGGTGGGCAGCCCCAGCATTTT	CASSSRQGGQPQHF
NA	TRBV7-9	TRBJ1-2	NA	TGTGCCAGCAGCGGCGGGAAAATCTATGGCTACACCTTC	CASSGGKIYGYTF
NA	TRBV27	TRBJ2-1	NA	TGTGCCAGCAGTCCCGGGACCATCTACAATGAGCAGTTCTTC	CASSPGTIYNEQFF
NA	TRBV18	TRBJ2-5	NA	TGTGCCAGCTCGCCAGGGGTGTGGGAGACCCAGTACTTC	CASSPGVWETQYF
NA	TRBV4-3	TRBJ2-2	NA	TGCGCCAGCAGCCGGGACCTTGGGGGGAACACCGGGGAGCTGTTTTTT	CASSRDLGGNTGELFF
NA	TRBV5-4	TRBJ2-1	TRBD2	TGTGCCAGCAGCTTGGCCGGGACTAGCTCCACTTCCTACAATGAGCAGTTCTTC	CASSLAGTSSTSYNEQFF
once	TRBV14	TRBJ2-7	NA	TGTGCCAGCAGCCAACGAGAGGGCGAGCAGTACTTC	CASSQREGEQYF
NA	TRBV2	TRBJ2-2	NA	TGTGCCAGCAGTGGGGGCCCCGCGGACACCGGGGAGCTGTTTTTT	CASSGGPADTGELFF
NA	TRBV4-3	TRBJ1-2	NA	TGCGCCAGCAGCCATGGCGTGGAGGGCGGCTATGGCTACACCTTC	CASSHGVEGGYGYTF
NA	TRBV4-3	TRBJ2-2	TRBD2	TGCGCCAGCAGCCAAGATTGGGTAGCGGGAGTCACCGGGGAGCTGTTTTTT	CASSQDWVAGVTGELFF
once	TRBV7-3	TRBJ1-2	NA	TGTGCCAGCAGCTGGGGCCAGGCTCAAGGTGGCTACACCTTC	CASSWGQAQGGYTF
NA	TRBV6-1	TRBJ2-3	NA	TGTGCCAGCAGCAGAACTAGGGCAGATACGCAGTATTTT	CASSRTRADTQYF
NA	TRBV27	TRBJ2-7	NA	TGTGCCAGCATTGAGGACCGGACCTACGAGCAGTACTTC	CASIEDRTYEQYF
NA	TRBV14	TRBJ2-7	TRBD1	TGTGCCAGCAGCAACGGACAGGGAGGCACCTACGAGCAGTACTTC	CASSNGQGGTYEQYF
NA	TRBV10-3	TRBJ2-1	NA	TGTGCCATCAGTGAGAGTTTAACCTTGGGCAATGAGCAGTTCTTC	CAISESLTLGNEQFF
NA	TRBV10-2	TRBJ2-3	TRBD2	TGCGCCAGCAGTGACGCGGGGACTAGCGGCACAGATACGCAGTATTTT	CASSDAGTSGTDTQYF
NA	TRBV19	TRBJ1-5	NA	TGTGCCAGTAGTATAAGGCAGGGGAGCAATCAGCCCCAGCATTTT	CASSIRQGSNQPQHF
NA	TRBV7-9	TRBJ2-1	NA	TGTGCCAGCAGCCCGCAGGGCGCCGACCCAAACAATGAGCAGTTCTTC	CASSPQGADPNNEQFF
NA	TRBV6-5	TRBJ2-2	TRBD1	TGTGCCAGCAGTTTATCCGGGACAGGGTATGCCGGGGAGCTGTTTTTT	CASSLSGTGYAGELFF
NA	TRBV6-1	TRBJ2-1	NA	TGTGCCACCTTACTAGTGCGCGCGGGTGAGCAGTTCTTC	CATLLVRAGEQFF
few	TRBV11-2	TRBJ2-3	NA	TGTGCCAGCAGCTTGATTTCTGACGGGATCACAGATACGCAGTATTTT	CASSLISDGITDTQYF
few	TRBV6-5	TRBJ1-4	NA	TGTGCCAGCGCCCTGGGAGTTTTAGGGGAAAAACTGTTTTTT	CASALGVLGEKLFF
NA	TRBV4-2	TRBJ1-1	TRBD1	TGTGCCAGCAGCCACTATAGACAGGGAGACACTGAAGCTTTCTTT	CASSHYRQGDTEAFF